This T cell receptor (beta chain) emerged from a study of human T cells and chemical hapten exposure. Study-wide points: Healthy individuals' immune responses may differ from those of donors, who had alopecia.

This clonotype occurred a few times. Its antigen is unknown. TCRdb re-derived calls from the RACE reads in MiXCR, one entry per CDR3 protein. The sample has about 80,000 distinct CDR3 sequences; around a tenth are singletons. Indicated time point: patch test 2, 6 weeks after DPC sensitization. Treatment here: therapeutic diphenylcyclopropenone sensitization with weekly scalp DPC. This clonotype was sampled from a man aged 18 to 35 with alopecia areata. Some clones in this sample may be carry-over from other donors' samples. This specimen consisted of whole blood, obtained in connection with sensitization to the hapten diphenylcyclopropenone (DPC).

CDR3 nucleotide sequence: TGTGCCAGCCCTAGAGGGAGGAGGCCGGGAATCGGTACAACTGATACGCAGTATTTT. It specifies CASPRGRRPGIGTTDTQYF. V gene TRBV2 combines with J gene TRBJ2-3, with TRBD2 as a possible D gene (6 bases). This CDR3 has 19 amino acids. The V gene's germline CDR1 is SNHLY and CDR2 FYNNEI. The V and J ends lost 8 bases and 6 bases respectively, with 33 bases between them.